This TCR beta chain was sequenced in a study of cytomegalovirus exposure and HLA in healthy donors. Notes on the study in general: Beyond CMV serostatus, there was no information to go on about immune exposure. The study listed roughly 150 cytomegalovirus-associated TCR beta chains.

PCR used 60 Vbeta primers and 13 Jbeta primers. Produced via immunoSEQ multiplex PCR; TCRdb's table is partial and in-frame only. In the table there are 150,000 to 200,000 clones, approximately 81% of which are singletons. The V end lost 2 bases, the J end lost 5 bases, and 14 bases lay between the germline ends. The CDR3 consists of 15 residues. The V gene's germline CDR1 is SNHLY and CDR2 FYNNEI. With regard to this clone: The target antigen is unknown.

The source material was PBMCs. The TCR comes from a boy younger than 18 in good health and CMV-seronegative. The V call is TRBV2, the J call TRBJ2-3; D is ambiguous. CDR3 in amino acids: CASSEMLPEVDTQYF. Here the CDR3 DNA reads TGTGCCAGCAGTGAAATGTTGCCAGAGGTAGATACGCAGTATTTT.